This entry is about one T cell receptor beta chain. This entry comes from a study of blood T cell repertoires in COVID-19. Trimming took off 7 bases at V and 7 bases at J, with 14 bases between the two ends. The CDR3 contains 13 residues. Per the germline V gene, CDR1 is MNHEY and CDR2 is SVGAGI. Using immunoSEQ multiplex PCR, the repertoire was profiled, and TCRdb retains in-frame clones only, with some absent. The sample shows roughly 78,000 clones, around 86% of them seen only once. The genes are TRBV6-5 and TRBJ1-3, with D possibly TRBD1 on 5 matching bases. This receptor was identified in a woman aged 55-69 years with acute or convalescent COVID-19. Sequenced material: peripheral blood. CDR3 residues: CASITRGGNTIYF. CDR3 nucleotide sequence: TGTGCCAGCATCACTCGGGGGGGTAACACCATATATTTT.